This TCR beta chain was documented in a study of T cells after yellow fever vaccination. On the study more broadly: When fractions had low cell numbers, they were prepared with SMART-Seq v4 Ultra Low Input.

As regards this clonotype: Its target is not known.

The CDR3 length is 14 residues. The germline V and J ends were trimmed by 3 bases and 1 base, with 12 bases remaining between them. Germline CDR1 is DFQATT and CDR2 is SNEGSKA (reference sequence). Study-wide results and limits: Repertoires sorted by FACS could include abundant clonotypes that are contaminants from the bulk population. Clonotypes appearing in both CD4 and CD8 compartments existed, and their share was small.

5'RACE template switching added a universal primer site and UMIs to TCR cDNA. TCRdb itself ran the 5' RACE reads through MiXCR, one entry per CDR3 protein. The table includes about 320,000 distinct CDR3 sequences, over 3.5% detected once. The specimen was PBMCs, collected 15 days after the yellow fever booster vaccination. The rearrangement links TRBV20-1 to TRBJ2-5; D call uncertain. The clonotype originates from a man aged 18 to 35 who received the YFV17D yellow fever vaccine. CDR3 region: CSARQDPTQETQYF. CDR3 sequence (DNA): TGCAGTGCTAGGCAGGACCCAACCCAAGAGACCCAGTACTTC.